These 4 T cell receptor beta chains were all obtained from the same sample, sequenced in a study of blood T cell repertoires in COVID-19 (TCRdb year 2020). Library preparation employed the immunoSEQ multiplex PCR assay. Here the immuneACCESS table is served through TCRdb, limited to in-frame sequences with V and J called. Missing clones are a known gap in these copies; in checked studies unresolved V genes cover under half, and the rest lacks a known reason. The sample includes 150,000 to 170,000 clones, with more than 75% observed a single time. Around 8.1% of the sample is held by the ten biggest clonotypes. The source material was peripheral blood. These receptors came from a woman aged 55 to 70 with COVID-19, enrolled during active disease.

This clone was counted a single time. V is TRBV15 and J is TRBJ1-5, with 10 bases fitting TRBD1. CDR3 length: 18 residues. V was clipped by 4 bases and J by 1 base; unmatched bases: 10. Germline lookup yields CDR1 LNHNV and CDR2 YYDKDF (reference sequence). The CDR3 sequence is CATSKEGDRGGSNQPQHF. The DNA of the CDR3 is TGTGCCACCAGCAAAGAGGGGGACAGGGGTGGGAGCAATCAGCCCCAGCATTTT.

The rearrangement links TRBV7-3 to TRBJ2-1, with TRBD2 identical over 14 bases. Germline V CDR1 and CDR2: SGHTA, FQGTGA. The trim removed 2 bases at V and 7 bases at J, leaving 7 bases unmatched. This CDR3 spans 17 amino acids. This CDR3 is CASSLYGTSGSVNEQFF. In DNA form, the CDR3 reads TGTGCCAGCAGCTTATACGGGACTAGCGGGAGCGTTAATGAGCAGTTCTTC.

This clone was seen a single time. This CDR3 reads CASSTARVTDTQYF. Written as DNA, the CDR3 is TGTGCCAGCAGCACAGCGCGGGTCACAGATACGCAGTATTTT. The chain recombines TRBV9 with TRBJ2-3, with D perhaps matching TRBD2 (5 bases). The CDR3 totals 14 residues. From germline, CDR1 is SGDLS and CDR2 YYNGEE. V was cut by 4 bases and J by 2 bases, with 11 bases left in between. The full variable domain, rest sourced from reference TRBV9 and TRBJ2-3, is DSGVTQTPKHLITATGQRVTLRCSPRSGDLSVYWYQQSLDQGLQFLIQYYNGEERAKGNILERFSAQQFPDLHSELNLSSLELGDSALYFCASSTARVTDTQYFGPGTRLTVL.

The gene calls are TRBV9 and TRBJ2-1; tentative D call: TRBD2 (5 bases). Between the trimmed V and J ends, which lost 2 bases and 0 bases, there was a span of 9 bases. The CDR3 runs to 15 residues. Germline V gene lookup returns CDR1 SGDLS and CDR2 YYNGEE. CDR3 nucleotide sequence: TGTGCCAGCAGCGTCAGCGGAAGCTCCTACAATGAGCAGTTCTTC. Translation: CASSVSGSSYNEQFF.